This is a list of T cell receptor beta chains from one sample in a study of blood T cell repertoires in COVID-19. Produced via immunoSEQ multiplex PCR; TCRdb's table is partial and in-frame only. The table shows some 190,000 clones, with more than 65% occurring only once. Sequences were obtained from PBMCs or T cells enriched from blood (not recorded which). These receptors were obtained from a woman aged 45 to 65 with acute COVID-19. The conserved cysteine and the conserved F or W are not part of the CDR3 here. The size field is filled for only some rows; it gives once, few, many or a size class.

-	TRBV7-3	TRBJ1-5	ASSPYSNQPQH
few	TRBV7-9	TRBJ1-4	ASSLTGTGTEKLF
-	TRBV7-9	TRBJ1-2	ASSLGTQGAYYGYT
few	TRBV9	TRBJ1-1	ASSVGQGRGNTEAF
-	TRBV11-2	TRBJ2-5	ASSMWTVETQY
-	TRBV30	TRBJ1-1	AWSQTGYTEAF
-	TRBV11-3	TRBJ2-5	ASSLGGQGTQY
few	TRBV9	TRBJ1-2	ASSVAGRTGYT
-	TRBV5-4	TRBJ1-1	ASSPVGGGDTEAF
-	TRBV3-1/TRBV3-2	TRBJ1-2	ASSQTGAEYGYT
many	TRBV27	TRBJ1-2	ASSFAQQVPYGYT
-	TRBV4-1	TRBJ2-5	ASSQDSRLQETQY
-	TRBV7-9	TRBJ1-6	ASSSTPNYNSPLH
-	TRBV20-1	TRBJ1-1	SASGQMNTEAF
-	TRBV3-1/TRBV3-2	TRBJ1-2	ASSQDSRRVGKT
once	TRBV19	TRBJ2-2	ASSIDRSTGELF
-	TRBV5-1	TRBJ2-1	ASSSPGLPPTNEQF
-	TRBV5-6	TRBJ1-2	ASSLGSDTPT
-	TRBV9	TRBJ2-2	ASSVVEGRGTGELF
-	TRBV5-1	TRBJ1-3	ASSYDSGNTIY
-	TRBV6-6	TRBJ1-2	ASSLDTTHGYT
-	TRBV19	TRBJ2-4	ASSGLTAQY
-	TRBV5-8	TRBJ1-5	ASSRRGQWSNQPQH
-	TRBV19	TRBJ2-5	ASSFGLADMYQETQY
-	TRBV7-2	TRBJ1-1	ASSLGALQGKNTEAF
-	TRBV5-4	TRBJ2-5	SSGPGSETQY
-	TRBV28	TRBJ2-3	ASSLGGMGSTDTQY
once	TRBV19	TRBJ2-1	ASSPPIFGGGAKEQF
-	TRBV7-9	TRBJ1-6	ASSRERDRGRSPLH
-	TRBV4-1	TRBJ2-1	ASSQEATFDEQF
-	TRBV5-1	TRBJ1-1	ASTGQGELRAEAF
-	TRBV27	TRBJ1-1	ASSFRGEGTEAF
-	TRBV4-3	TRBJ1-1	ASSQDRNTEAF
few	TRBV6-5	TRBJ1-1	ASSYAQGEVNTEAF
-	TRBV20-1	TRBJ2-1	SKGVYNEQF
-	TRBV10-2	TRBJ1-6	ASSEPRSSYNSPLH
-	TRBV24-1	TRBJ1-4	ATRATGPGEKLF
-	TRBV14	TRBJ1-4	ASSQERDRAPLF
-	TRBV7-9	TRBJ1-1	ASSLEVAIGAPEAF
-	TRBV4-3	TRBJ2-4	ASAERAGALNIQY
-	TRBV28	TRBJ2-2	ASSPGLAGFHTGELF
-	TRBV5-1	TRBJ1-6	ASSFAGFGNSPLH
-	TRBV30	TRBJ1-3	AWSVPRQAGNTIY
-	TRBV4-1	TRBJ2-1	ASSQPRTKSEQF
many	TRBV19	TRBJ1-2	ASSSRDRGLVGT
-	TRBV5-3	TRBJ1-2	ARSLGEEDSWYGYT
-	TRBV3-1/TRBV3-2	TRBJ1-1	ASSRTGNTEAF
-	TRBV14	TRBJ2-3	ASSQRTSGGLYTDTQY
-	TRBV4-1	TRBJ1-2	ASSPYLGQHYGYT
few	TRBV28	TRBJ1-2	ASSSWEGQGNYGYT
-	TRBV11-2	TRBJ1-2	ASSSGIAGGYGYT
-	TRBV4-3	TRBJ2-2	ASSQAPTGELF
-	TRBV4-1	TRBJ1-5	ASSQEPLSRGPSQPQH
-	TRBV5-1	TRBJ1-1	ASSFGEGPTEAF
once	TRBV7-3	TRBJ2-1	ASSKAAGVYNEQF
-	TRBV9	TRBJ1-6	ASSVVAGSESTLH
once	TRBV5-6	TRBJ1-2	ASSSGRYGYT
-	TRBV5-4	TRBJ2-5	ASSSQETQY